Shown below are 7 T cell receptor beta chains from a single sample sequenced in a study of OX40 agonist ivuxolimab in advanced cancers. The table came from immunoSEQ multiplex PCR; TCRdb's copy has only in-frame clones and leaves some out. Here the sample spans around 72,000 clones, 81% being singletons. Specimen: CD4+ or CD8+ T cells sorted from blood, collected in a trial of the OX40 agonist ivuxolimab. The receptors stem from an adult with an advanced solid tumor such as melanoma, head and neck, liver or kidney cancer.

This chain joins TRBV2 and TRBJ1-2; D unclear. Germline V lookup: CDR1 SNHLY, CDR2 FYNNEI. CDR3 length equals 14 residues. With 6 bases removed from V and 4 bases from J, the gap between germline ends came to 15 bases. DNA for the CDR3: TGTGCCAGCAGCCTCCTGGGGATCCTCTATGGCTACACCTTC. Amino acids: CASSLLGILYGYTF.

The rearrangement uses TRBV7-2 and TRBJ2-1; 7 bases are a match to TRBD2. V lost 5 bases and J lost 6; bases outside the gene matches: 13. Looked up from germline, CDR1 is SGHTA and CDR2 is FQGNSA. This CDR3 has 16 amino acids. The CDR3 bases are TGTGCCAGCAGCCCCTTCGCGGCCTTAGCGGGCAATGAGCAGTTCTTC. It yields the protein CASSPFAALAGNEQFF.

The table lists this clone with a count of one. J is TRBJ2-7 and V is TRBV19, with 9 bases aligning to TRBD1. V was pared by 5 bases and J by 0 bases, with 2 bases of the junction left unmatched. CDR1 is LNHDA and CDR2 is SQIVND in the germline V gene (reference sequence). The CDR3 extends over 14 amino acids. As DNA, the CDR3 is TGTGCCAGTAGTCTACAGGGGGCCTCCTACGAGCAGTACTTC. Protein sequence: CASSLQGASYEQYF.

The chain uses TRBV19 and TRBJ1-2; D not resolved. The germline V gene encodes CDR1 LNHDA and CDR2 SQIVND (reference sequence). V shed 1 base and J shed 0 bases, with 9 bases lying between them. The CDR3 sequence is 15 residues long. The CDR3 DNA follows: TGTGCCAGTAGTATAGGGGTTCAGACTAACTATGGCTACACCTTC. The encoded protein is CASSIGVQTNYGYTF. The full variable domain, its missing parts supplied by reference TRBV19 and TRBJ1-2, is DGGITQSPKYLFRKEGQNVTLSCEQNLNHDAMYWYRQDPGQGLRLIYYSQIVNDFQKGDIAEGYSVSREKKESFPLTVTSAQKNPTAFYLCASSIGVQTNYGYTFGSGTRLTVV.

V and J are TRBV6-1 and TRBJ2-7, with TRBD1 identical over 10 bases. V dropped 6 bases and J dropped 3; count of bases not matched to a gene: 5. Germline loops: CDR1 MNHNS, CDR2 SASEGT. The CDR3 consists of 14 residues. Written as DNA, the CDR3 is TGTGCCAGCAGCACCGGGACAGGGGACTACGAGCAGTACTTC. This codes for CASSTGTGDYEQYF.

The CDR3 loop is CASSLGRAYGYTF. CDR3 in DNA: TGCGCCAGCAGTCTTGGCAGGGCCTATGGCTACACCTTC. The chain uses TRBV23-1 and TRBJ1-2, with a weak D call TRBD1 (5 bases). TRBV23-1 is sorted into the ORF group, with uncertain function. CDR3 size: 13 residues. V was clipped by 4 bases and J by 4 bases, with 10 bases between them.

This chain links TRBV2 with TRBJ2-1, with a weak D call TRBD1 (5 bases). Germline V gives CDR1 SNHLY, CDR2 FYNNEI. The V gene lost 8 bases and the J gene lost 8 bases, with 13 bases spanning the gap. The CDR3 length is 12 residues. For the CDR3, the DNA is TGTGCCAGCGGCAGGGTGAGCGATGAGCAGTTCTTC. Translating it yields CASGRVSDEQFF. The entire variable domain, with the rest obtained from reference TRBV2 and TRBJ2-1, is as follows: EPEVTQTPSHQVTQMGQEVILRCVPISNHLYFYWYRQILGQKVEFLVSFYNNEISEKSEIFDDQFSVERPDGSNFTLKIRSTKLEDSAMYFCASGRVSDEQFFGPGTRLTVL.